This T cell receptor (beta chain) was found in a study of neurological immune-mediated disorders. Study-level information: Secondary progressive cases numbered 3 among the 35 or so multiple sclerosis patients, while the other 31 were relapsing-remitting.

The V gene lost 0 bases and the J gene lost 5 bases, with 14 bases spanning the gap. Germline CDR1 and CDR2: SGDLS and YYNGEE. The CDR3 spans 16 residues. General study results and limits: On phylogenetic grouping, the repertoires of 18 of 34 multiple sclerosis patients fell within one related-CDR3 cluster, constituting a possible signature. The multiple sclerosis repertoire cluster had no clinical or MRI feature associated with it.

The cDNA was synthesized by 5'RACE incorporating 10-nucleotide random UMIs. TCRdb re-analysed the 5' RACE reads in MiXCR, keeping a single row per CDR3 protein. The table has 35,000 to 50,000 distinct CDR3 sequences, 2% to 3% seen once; the top ten hold roughly 2.3%. This clonotype was found many times. The target antigen is unknown. The sample comprised PBMCs. V gene TRBV9 combines with J gene TRBJ2-2; TRBD2 might be the D (5 bases). This TCR was recovered from a man aged 50 to 59 with multiple sclerosis. The CDR3 coding sequence is TGTGCCAGCAGCGTAGATGCTTTTGGGAGTACCGGGGAGCTGTTTTTT. This gives the protein CASSVDAFGSTGELFF. The entire variable domain, with the rest obtained from reference TRBV9 and TRBJ2-2, is as follows: DSGVTQTPKHLITATGQRVTLRCSPRSGDLSVYWYQQSLDQGLQFLIQYYNGEERAKGNILERFSAQQFPDLHSELNLSSLELGDSALYFCASSVDAFGSTGELFFGEGSRLTVL.